This T cell receptor (beta chain) emerged from a study of cytomegalovirus exposure and HLA in healthy donors. Overall study findings and caveats: Prior analysis indicated that the majority of TCR beta V segments exhibited productivity approximately 87% or approximately 30% of the time. In a later analysis, DRB1 alleles had the most associated TCRs; HLA-C alleles the fewest.

Researchers ran the PCR with 60 Vbeta and 13 Jbeta primers. Clones were read by immunoSEQ multiplex PCR, and TCRdb kept only the in-frame ones, dropping some. Of roughly 110,000 clones in the sample, roughly four fifths were seen once. This clone was seen a few times. Antigen unknown. Germline CDR1 is MGHRA and CDR2 is YSYEKL. This CDR3 has 17 residues. The V and J ends lost 1 base and 7 bases, in that order; junction bases with no gene match: 7. The chain uses TRBV4-1 and TRBJ1-6, with 10 bases identical to TRBD1. Material for sequencing was PBMCs. The source of this sequence is a young man in good health and CMV-seronegative. In DNA form, the CDR3 reads TGCGCCAGCAGCCAAGGGAGACAGGGGGCCCTAAATTCACCCCTCCACTTT. This codes for CASSQGRQGALNSPLHF.